The present entry profiles one T cell receptor beta chain with its context. Its target is unknown. This entry belongs to a study of CD8 T cells in Susac syndrome. Study outcomes and limitations: The number of individuals included in the study's TCR sequencing and HLA analysis was acknowledged as relatively small.

RNA, at roughly 0.45 to 1 ug, was reverse transcribed with random hexamers. The TCR beta CDR3 was amplified by immunoSEQ multiplex PCR across 54 Vbeta, 13 Jbeta. A single record per CDR3 protein comes from TCRdb applying MiXCR to the immunoSEQ multiplex PCR reads. The data show about 160,000 distinct CDR3 sequences, just under 95% seen once. Trimming shortened V by 5 bases and J by 2 bases, and 19 bases separated the two germline ends. The CDR3 is 17 residues long. The germline gives CDR1 SNHLY, CDR2 FYNNEI. CD8+ and CD4+ T cells were negatively isolated; TEMRA cells were FACS-enriched. Sequencing was performed on CD4+ T cells from PBMCs. This receptor was taken from a human donor in good health. The V and J genes are TRBV2 and TRBJ1-5; the D is unclear. CDR3 in DNA: TGTGCCAGCAGTTTTATCCCGAATCGAGCCGGCAATCAGCCCCAGCATTTT. It is translated as CASSFIPNRAGNQPQHF. Based on the CDR3 plus reference TRBV2 and TRBJ1-5, the full variable domain is EPEVTQTPSHQVTQMGQEVILRCVPISNHLYFYWYRQILGQKVEFLVSFYNNEISEKSEIFDDQFSVERPDGSNFTLKIRSTKLEDSAMYFCASSFIPNRAGNQPQHFGDGTRLSIL.